These T cell receptor beta chains were read from a single sample in a study of identical twins. TCRdb fed the 5' RACE reads into MiXCR, producing one record per CDR3 protein. The repertoire holds hundreds of thousands of distinct CDR3 sequences, with roughly 12% as singletons. These same records also appear under a second study, on yellow fever vaccine responses in identical twins.

Sequencing was carried out using PBMCs. These receptors all stem from a woman between 18 and 29 years old in good health. Both conserved end residues are part of each CDR3. A D gene is named only where the DNA matches it firmly. Clone size is stated in some rows and not others, as once, few, many or a class when expanded.

TRBD1 once TRBJ2-7 TRBV15 TGTGCCACTCGAGAGGGGACAGGGATGAGGTACGAGCAGTACTTC CATREGTGMRYEQYF
- many TRBJ2-1 TRBV5-1 TGCGCCAGCAGCGGGACGGAAAACAATGAGCAGTTCTTC CASSGTENNEQFF
- - TRBJ1-1 TRBV5-1 TGCGCCAGCAGCTTCCTATTACAGGGAGCGGAGGACACTGAAGCTTTCTTT CASSFLLQGAEDTEAFF
TRBD1 few TRBJ1-4 TRBV5-1 TGCGCCAGCAGCTTGACAGGGGAACCCGAAAAACTGTTTTTT CASSLTGEPEKLFF
TRBD2 - TRBJ2-7 TRBV7-2 TGTGCCAGCAGCTCCCAAGGGACTAGCGGGGGTGATGAGCAGTACTTC CASSSQGTSGGDEQYF
TRBD1 - TRBJ2-3 TRBV6-5 TGTGCCAGCAGTACCCGAGCAGGCAGGGGGTTTACAGATACGCAGTATTTT CASSTRAGRGFTDTQYF
TRBD2 few TRBJ2-3 TRBV3-1 TGTGCCAGCAAGCCACTAGCGGGGGGTTCCACAGATACGCAGTATTTT CASKPLAGGSTDTQYF
- - TRBJ2-2 TRBV27 TGTGCCAGCAGTCCACCCGGGTACGGGGAGCTGTTTTTT CASSPPGYGELFF
- few TRBJ1-2 TRBV15 TGTGCCACCAGCAGCAAACCCTGGGGCCAGGCGAACTATGGCTACACCTTC CATSSKPWGQANYGYTF
TRBD2 - TRBJ2-5 TRBV4-1 TGCGCCAGCAGCCAAGCTCTGCTAGCGGGAGAGGAGACCCAGTACTTC CASSQALLAGEETQYF
- - TRBJ2-7 TRBV6-1 TGTGCCAGCAGTGAAGCTTCCGGGTTCGAGCAGTACTTC CASSEASGFEQYF
- few TRBJ2-3 TRBV3-1 TGTGCCAGCAGTCGAACAGGAGATACGCAGTATTTT CASSRTGDTQYF
- many TRBJ2-3 TRBV29-1 TGCAGCGTTGAAGACGGGAACACTAGCACAGATACGCAGTATTTT CSVEDGNTSTDTQYF
- - TRBJ2-4 TRBV10-3 TGTGCCACGGCGCTACAGGTAGCCAAAAACATTCAGTACTTC CATALQVAKNIQYF
- - TRBJ1-1 TRBV12-5 TGTGCTAGTGGTCTCGACGGGGCGTTGAACACTGAAGCTTTCTTT CASGLDGALNTEAFF
- many TRBJ2-2 TRBV5-1 TGCGCCAGCAGCTCCAACACAGACACCGGGGAGCTGTTTTTT CASSSNTDTGELFF
- - TRBJ2-7 TRBV20-1 TGCAGTGCTAGAGAGAGAAGGGGTTATTCCTACGAGCAGTACTTC CSARERRGYSYEQYF
TRBD1 - TRBJ2-5 TRBV2 TGTGCCAGCAGCACGGGACAGGTTCAGGAGACCCAGTACTTC CASSTGQVQETQYF
- - TRBJ2-2 TRBV15 TGTGCCTCACAGGATTACACCGGGGAGCTGTTTTTT CASQDYTGELFF
TRBD1 - TRBJ1-1 TRBV20-1 TGCAGTGCCTCGGGACAGAGAAACACTGAAGCTTTCTTT CSASGQRNTEAFF
TRBD2 many TRBJ2-1 TRBV29-1 TGCAGCGTTGGTCCGGGACTAGCGGGGAAGGGGCAGTTCTTC CSVGPGLAGKGQFF
- - TRBJ2-3 TRBV5-6 TGTGCCAGCAGCTTGGCCGTCTTGACAGATACGCAGTATTTT CASSLAVLTDTQYF